This T cell receptor (beta chain) originates from a study of blood T cell repertoires in COVID-19. Study-level information: The United States, Italy and Spain were the sources of the acute and convalescent COVID-19 samples. T cells, B-cell-depleted T cells, or PBMCs provided the cDNA or gDNA that served as material.

Source study methods: Amplification from reference gene primers served as the basis for estimated nucleated cell counts. Generated by immunoSEQ multiplex PCR, the TCRdb table keeps only in-frame clones and is missing some. That table supplies the V and J calls and clone size; D and trimming were determined from the DNA. The profile shows 190,000 or so clones, around nine tenths of them singletons. Sequenced input: peripheral blood. The sequence was obtained from a woman younger than 35 who had recovered from COVID-19.

DNA for the CDR3: TGTGCCAGCAGCTCCACCGACAGGGGGCAGGCCTACGAGCAGTACGTC. The encoded protein is CASSSTDRGQAYEQYV. V usage is TRBV7-9 and J usage is TRBJ2-7; the match to TRBD1 covers 10 bases. Germline V lookup: CDR1 SEHNR, CDR2 FQNEAQ (reference sequence). This CDR3 region has 16 residues. V lost 4 bases to trimming and J lost 2 bases; unmatched junction nucleotides: 8.